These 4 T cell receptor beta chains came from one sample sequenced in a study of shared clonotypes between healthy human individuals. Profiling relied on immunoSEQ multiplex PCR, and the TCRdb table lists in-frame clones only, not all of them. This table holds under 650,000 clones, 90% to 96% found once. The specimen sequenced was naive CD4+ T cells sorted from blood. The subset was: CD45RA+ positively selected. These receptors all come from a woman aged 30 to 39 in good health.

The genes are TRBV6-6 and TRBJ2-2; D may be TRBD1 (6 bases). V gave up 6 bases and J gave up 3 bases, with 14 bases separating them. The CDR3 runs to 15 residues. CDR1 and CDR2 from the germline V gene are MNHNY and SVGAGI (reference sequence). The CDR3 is CASRFQPGDTGELFF. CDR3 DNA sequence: TGTGCCAGCAGATTCCAACCAGGGGACACCGGGGAGCTGTTTTTT.

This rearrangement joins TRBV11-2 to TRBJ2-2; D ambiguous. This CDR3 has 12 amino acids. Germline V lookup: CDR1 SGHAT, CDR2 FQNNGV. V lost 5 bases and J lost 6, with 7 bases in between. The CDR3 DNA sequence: TGTGCCAGCAGCGCAAAGGCCGGGGAGCTGTTTTTT. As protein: CASSAKAGELFF.

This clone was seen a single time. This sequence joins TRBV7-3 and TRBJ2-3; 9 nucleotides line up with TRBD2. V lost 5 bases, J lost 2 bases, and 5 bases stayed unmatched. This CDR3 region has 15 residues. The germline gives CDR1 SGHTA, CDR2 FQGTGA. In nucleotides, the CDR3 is TGTGCCAGCAGCCCCCGACTAGCGGTCACAGATACGCAGTATTTT. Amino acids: CASSPRLAVTDTQYF.

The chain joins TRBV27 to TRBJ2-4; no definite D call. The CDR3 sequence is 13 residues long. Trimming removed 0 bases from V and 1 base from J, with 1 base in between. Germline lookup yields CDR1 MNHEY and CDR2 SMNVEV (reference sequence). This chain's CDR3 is CASSLSAKNIQYF. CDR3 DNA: TGTGCCAGCAGTTTATCGGCCAAAAACATTCAGTACTTC.